Listed below are T cell receptor beta chains from one sample, sequenced in a study of identical twins. A single record per CDR3 protein comes from TCRdb applying MiXCR to the 5' RACE reads. The table records around 100,000 distinct CDR3 sequences, under 6.5% of them present only once. Material for sequencing was memory T cells sorted from blood. The receptors derive from a woman in her forties or fifties in good health. CDR3s leave out the opening cysteine and the closing phenylalanine or tryptophan. The order of the fields is V gene, CDR3 protein.

TRBV5-1,ASSSHRGNTEAF
TRBV20-1,SAPTGDLYEQY
TRBV5-4,ASLDHRDNEQF
TRBV20-1,SARDGVNYGYT
TRBV20-1,SARWGDTQY
TRBV5-5,ASFPGLVGEQY
TRBV15,ATSPDRSSYNEQF
TRBV9,ASSVALGGSYEQY
TRBV4-1,ASSQEPGWRTDTQY
TRBV6-6,ASTVALVYEQY
TRBV19,ASSIGTSSGELF
TRBV20-1,SARQGARGSVVQPQH
TRBV9,ASSVGSGTTDTQY
TRBV7-3,ASSRDRGLSDTQY
TRBV2,ASSVEGLADYNEQF
TRBV29-1,SVGRGHEQF
TRBV20-1,SARDIGDRDYQPQH
TRBV4-1,ASSQNPLSGRAAKNIQY
TRBV3-1,ASSQGSPAGANVLT
TRBV5-6,ASSSGQDDTQY
TRBV21-1,ASILGGSTGELF
TRBV7-8,ASSPTNWGTEAF
TRBV7-9,ASSRPSDSDTQY
TRBV4-1,ASSQIGAGELF
TRBV9,ASSVGAQRDYDTQY